The 32 T cell receptor beta chains presented below share a single source sample, sequenced in a study of beta chain features in type 1 diabetes. Findings of the study overall: Shortening that was moderate but significant affected the TCRB CDR3s of Type 1 diabetes patients in all four CD4+ subsets.

Every bit of the isolated RNA underwent reverse transcription, so sequencing read expressed TCRB transcripts. Profiled with immunoSEQ multiplex PCR; TCRdb holds only in-frame clones, not every one. The sample has about 180,000 clones, approximately 8% seen once. These receptors have no known antigen. Source material: central memory CD4+ T cells from blood. The receptor set was obtained from a man aged 18 to 35 with type 1 diabetes.

This sequence joins TRBV7-8 and TRBJ1-6; D is possibly TRBD1 (5 bases). CDR3 length equals 15 residues. Trimming removed 1 base from V and 8 bases from J, with 12 bases in between. CDR1 and CDR2 (germline): SGHVS, FQNEAQ. The CDR3 protein is CASSLGQSGDSPLHF. CDR3 DNA sequence: TGTGCCAGCAGCTTAGGACAGTCGGGAGATTCACCCCTCCACTTT.

This clone was found a few times. The rearrangement links TRBV2 to TRBJ1-1; 8 nucleotides agree with TRBD1. Germline values: CDR1 SNHLY, CDR2 FYNNEI. The CDR3 is 15 amino acids. V lost 5 bases and J lost 6; bases outside the gene matches: 11. The CDR3 DNA is TGTGCCAGCAGTTCAGACCCAGGGGGCACGGCTGAAGCTTTCTTT. Translation: CASSSDPGGTAEAFF.

This clone has more than one count but fewer than ten. V gene TRBV28 combines with J gene TRBJ2-6, with a weak D call TRBD2 (6 bases). The CDR3 totals 16 residues. Germline V lookup: CDR1 MDHEN, CDR2 SYDVKM. V was shortened by 7 bases and J by 0 bases, with 13 bases between the two germline ends. CDR3 in amino acids: CASNRGSSSGANVLTF. In nucleotides, the CDR3 is TGTGCCAGCAATCGGGGGTCGAGCTCTGGGGCCAACGTCCTGACTTTC. The whole variable domain, remainder taken from reference TRBV28 and TRBJ2-6, is DVKVTQSSRYLVKRTGEKVFLECVQDMDHENMFWYRQDPGLGLRLIYFSYDVKMKEKGDIPEGYSVSREKKERFSLILESASTNQTSMYLCASNRGSSSGANVLTFGAGSRLTVL.

The sample holds a few counts of this clone. The genes are TRBV29-1 and TRBJ1-1; no reliable D call. CDR1 and CDR2 from the germline V gene are SQVTM and ANQGSEA. V was pared by 4 bases and J by 3 bases, with 6 bases between. The CDR3 spans 11 residues. In DNA, the CDR3 is TGCAGCGTTGTTCTTTACACTGAAGCTTTCTTT. Protein sequence: CSVVLYTEAFF.

This clone turned up a few times. The V gene is TRBV6-6, the J gene TRBJ2-1; D possibly corresponds to TRBD2 (6 bases). With 2 bases removed from V and 13 bases from J, the gap between germline ends came to 12 bases. The CDR3 runs to 12 residues. Per the germline V gene, CDR1 is MNHNY and CDR2 is SVGAGI (reference sequence). The DNA of the CDR3 is TGTGCCAGCAGTTACGTGACTAGTTTTCAGTTCTTC. Translating gives CASSYVTSFQFF.

V usage is TRBV30 and J usage is TRBJ2-1; 8 bases are shared with TRBD2. V lost 0 bases, J lost 9 bases, and 10 bases stayed unmatched. The CDR3 is 15 residues long. Germline CDR1 GTSNPN, CDR2 SVGIG (reference sequence). The CDR3 spells CAWSVRDSGTREQFF. The CDR3 DNA sequence: TGTGCCTGGAGTGTACGGGATAGCGGGACGCGTGAGCAGTTCTTC.

This clone showed up just a few times. This chain uses TRBV28 with TRBJ2-7, with 8 bases matching TRBD1. The junction had 9 bases not matched to a gene; V was cut back by 5 bases and J by 0 bases. This CDR3 has 16 residues. The germline V gene encodes CDR1 MDHEN and CDR2 SYDVKM. CDR3 amino acids: CASSPLGQDFSYEQYF. CDR3 coding DNA: TGTGCCAGCAGTCCCCTGGGACAGGACTTCTCCTACGAGCAGTACTTC.

The chain has TRBV7-9 and TRBJ1-3; 7 nucleotides align to TRBD1. The V and J ends lost 5 bases and 3 bases, in that order; junction bases with no gene match: 4. CDR3 length: 14 residues. Germline V gives CDR1 SEHNR, CDR2 FQNEAQ (reference sequence). The CDR3 region is CASSTRTGGNTIYF. DNA for the CDR3: TGTGCCAGCAGCACACGGACAGGTGGAAACACCATATATTTT.

This clone has only a few counts. The chain uses TRBV7-2 and TRBJ2-7; D gene uncertain. V lost 4 bases to trimming and J lost 1 base, with 11 bases between them. The germline V gene encodes CDR1 SGHTA and CDR2 FQGNSA. The CDR3 runs 14 residues. For the CDR3, the DNA is TGTGCCAGCAGCTACCGTCTAGGATCCTACGAGCAGTACTTC. Protein: CASSYRLGSYEQYF.

The CDR3 DNA reads TGTGCCAGCAAGTCGGGGTCGACTGGAAACACCATATATTTT. This gives the protein CASKSGSTGNTIYF. This chain connects TRBV28 to TRBJ1-3; D call uncertain. The V and J ends lost 7 bases and 2 bases respectively, with 12 bases between them. There are 14 residues in the CDR3. Germline assignment: CDR1 MDHEN and CDR2 SYDVKM. Full variable domain (missing parts from reference TRBV28 and TRBJ1-3): DVKVTQSSRYLVKRTGEKVFLECVQDMDHENMFWYRQDPGLGLRLIYFSYDVKMKEKGDIPEGYSVSREKKERFSLILESASTNQTSMYLCASKSGSTGNTIYFGEGSWLTVV.

The chain combines TRBV5-1 with TRBJ2-5; 12 nucleotides align to TRBD2. The CDR3 contains 15 residues. V lost 7 bases and J lost 2; bases outside the gene matches: 6. Germline CDR1 reads SGHRS; CDR2 reads YFSETQ. CDR3 bases: TGCGCCAGCTGCCGGACTAGCGGGATTCAAGAGACCCAGTACTTC. Translating gives CASCRTSGIQETQYF.

This clone was picked up a small number of times. The genes are TRBV19 and TRBJ1-1; D might be TRBD1 (5 bases). V was trimmed by 3 bases and J by 4 bases, leaving 9 bases between them. The CDR3 has 13 residues. Germline V gene lookup returns CDR1 LNHDA and CDR2 SQIVND (reference sequence). CDR3 nucleotide sequence: TGTGCCAGTAGTATCGGGGGACTCACTGAAGCTTTCTTT. Translated, it gives CASSIGGLTEAFF.

The chain couples TRBV10-1 to TRBJ1-1; D might be TRBD1 (5 bases). Germline V CDR1 and CDR2: WNHNN, SYGVQD (reference sequence). The V end lost 7 bases, the J end lost 11 bases, and 17 bases lay between the germline ends. This CDR3 spans 12 amino acids. CDR3 sequence: CASISPDKRAFF. The CDR3 bases are TGCGCCAGCATCTCGCCGGACAAGAGGGCTTTCTTT.

The rearrangement uses TRBV27 and TRBJ2-5; possibly TRBD1 for D (6 bases). Germline V gives CDR1 MNHEY, CDR2 SMNVEV (reference sequence). The CDR3 has 13 amino acids. The ends were cut back, 8 bases at V and 4 bases at J, with 14 bases in the middle. The CDR3, as DNA: TGTGCCAGCCGGGCTGCGGACAGAGAGACCCAGTACTTC. Translation gives CASRAADRETQYF.

Only a few counts were recorded for this clone. V is TRBV6-6 and J is TRBJ2-7, with 7 bases identical to TRBD1. Germline CDR1 MNHNY, CDR2 SVGAGI (reference sequence). This CDR3 contains 13 residues. V lost 10 bases and J lost 3; bases outside the gene matches: 9. Here the CDR3 reads CATGTAEHYEQYF. Written as DNA, the CDR3 is TGTGCCACGGGGACAGCGGAGCACTACGAGCAGTACTTC.

V gene TRBV7-9 combines with J gene TRBJ2-7, with D possibly matching TRBD1 (6 bases). This CDR3 has 14 residues. Germline values: CDR1 SEHNR, CDR2 FQNEAQ (reference sequence). The ends were cut back, 3 bases at V and 1 base at J, with 10 bases in the middle. CDR3 protein: CASSFPTGSYEQYF. CDR3 in DNA: TGTGCCAGCAGCTTTCCAACAGGGTCCTACGAGCAGTACTTC.

This chain connects TRBV4-1 to TRBJ2-1; TRBD2 matches at 9 bases. The CDR3 has 14 residues. With V trimmed by 8 bases and J by 3 bases, 5 bases remained unmatched. Germline loops: CDR1 MGHRA, CDR2 YSYEKL. As DNA, the CDR3 is TGCGCCAGCTCTCCAGCGGGGGGCTACAATGAGCAGTTCTTC. Translated: CASSPAGGYNEQFF.

The V and J genes are TRBV7-2 and TRBJ2-1; tentative D call: TRBD1 (5 bases). CDR1 and CDR2 from the germline V gene are SGHTA and FQGNSA. The length of the CDR3 is 13 residues. Trimming pared 1 base from V and 9 bases from J, leaving 10 bases between. The CDR3 DNA is TGTGCCAGCAGCTTAGTGGCAAGGGGTGAGCAGTTCTTC. Protein sequence: CASSLVARGEQFF.

The V and J genes are TRBV28 and TRBJ1-2; D gene ambiguous. The CDR3 runs to 14 residues. Germline V gene data show CDR1 as MDHEN and CDR2 as SYDVKM. V was shortened by 2 bases and J by 8 bases, with 15 bases between the two germline ends. The CDR3 sequence is CASSLIIRGGGYTF. For the CDR3, the DNA is TGTGCCAGCAGTTTAATTATACGAGGTGGCGGCTACACCTTC.

The rearrangement links TRBV28 to TRBJ2-4; 12 bases map to TRBD1. V trimming: 2 bases; J trimming: 9 bases; junction bases outside the gene matches: 11. The CDR3 is 17 residues long. From germline, CDR1 is MDHEN and CDR2 SYDVKM. CDR3 protein: CASSLPDGTGGLGIQYF. CDR3 sequence (DNA): TGTGCCAGCAGTTTACCCGACGGGACAGGGGGCCTGGGCATTCAGTACTTC.

The V and J genes are TRBV11-2 and TRBJ2-2, with TRBD1 matching 9 bases. V was pared by 5 bases and J by 4 bases, with 8 bases of the junction left unmatched. This CDR3 comprises 16 residues. Germline CDR1 reads SGHAT; CDR2 reads FQNNGV. The CDR3 sequence is CASSRATGGSTGELFF. The CDR3 DNA sequence: TGTGCCAGCAGCCGCGCGACAGGGGGGAGCACCGGGGAGCTGTTTTTT.

This chain links TRBV6-6 with TRBJ2-2; TRBD2 is a possible D gene (6 bases). The CDR3 sequence is 16 residues long. V was trimmed by 6 bases and J by 4 bases, leaving 18 bases between them. The germline CDR1 and CDR2 sequences are MNHNY and SVGAGI (reference sequence). In DNA form, the CDR3 reads TGTGCCAGCAGATTAAAAGGAGGGCCGGGCACCGGGGAGCTGTTTTTT. Protein product: CASRLKGGPGTGELFF.

The chain links TRBV4-3 to TRBJ1-6; unclear D gene. Germline V gene lookup returns CDR1 LGHNA and CDR2 YSLEER. The CDR3 length is 14 residues. V was shortened by 8 bases and J by 5 bases, with 13 bases between the two germline ends. The CDR3 DNA is TGCGCCAGCGGAGTGACTCTTAATAATTCACCCCTCCACTTT. Translated: CASGVTLNNSPLHF.

There are a few counts of this clone. The chain combines TRBV5-6 with TRBJ1-6; tentatively, D is TRBD1 (5 bases). Germline V CDR1 and CDR2: SGHDT, YYEEEE. The CDR3 contains 14 residues. Trimming stripped 5 bases from V and 8 bases from J, with 14 bases between. The CDR3 here is CASSFLIRDSPLHF. In DNA form, the CDR3 reads TGTGCCAGCAGTTTTCTGATCAGGGATTCACCCCTCCACTTT.

J is TRBJ2-5 and V is TRBV14, with a weak D call TRBD2 (6 bases). CDR1 and CDR2 from the germline V gene are SGHDN and FVKESK. V lost 1 base and J 2 bases, leaving 14 bases between the germline ends. CDR3 length equals 16 residues. CDR3 sequence (DNA): TGTGCCAGCAGCCAAGGTCTGGGGAGGAAACAAGAGACCCAGTACTTC. Translated: CASSQGLGRKQETQYF.

Concerning this clone itself: The junction does not match germline at one end; this may be a read error. This chain connects TRBV30 to TRBJ1-5, with D possibly being TRBD1 (5 bases). Germline V gives CDR1 GTSNPN, CDR2 SVGIG (reference sequence). The CDR3 totals 13 residues. CDR3 nucleotides: TGTGCCTGGAGTGTACCCCTCCAGGGCCCCAGGTATTTT. Its translation: CAWSVPLQGPRYF.

A few counts support this clone. The chain combines TRBV15 with TRBJ2-7, with 7 bases aligning to TRBD1. Germline trimming cut 3 bases from V and 3 bases from J; bases unmatched to any gene: 5. The CDR3 spans 14 residues. Germline V gives CDR1 LNHNV, CDR2 YYDKDF (reference sequence). CDR3 nucleotides: TGTGCCACCAGCAGGCCCAACAGGGGCTACGAGCAGTACTTC. As protein: CATSRPNRGYEQYF.

This clone showed up just a few times. The chain couples TRBV19 to TRBJ1-4; TRBD1 agrees at 7 bases. Germline values: CDR1 LNHDA, CDR2 SQIVND (reference sequence). V shed 5 bases and J 8 bases; nucleotides not matched to a gene: 5. The CDR3 extends over 13 amino acids. Written as DNA, the CDR3 is TGTGCCAGTAGTGGCTCGGACAGGGAAAAACTGTTTTTT. It translates to CASSGSDREKLFF.

This clone was found a few times. The chain has TRBV21-1 and TRBJ2-7; TRBD2 reflects the table's D call only, with no check against the DNA. TRBV21-1 is deemed a pseudogene. This CDR3 is 16 amino acids long. The CDR3 here is CASSTQRTRPGHEQYF. The CDR3 region has the DNA TGTGCCAGCTCAACCCAGCGCACCCGTCCCGGCCACGAGCAGTACTTC.

The chain links TRBV11-2 to TRBJ2-7, with 8 bases fitting TRBD2. The CDR3 totals 13 residues. The V and J ends lost 0 bases and 9 bases, in that order; junction bases with no gene match: 4. Germline-derived CDR1 and CDR2 are SGHAT and FQNNGV. In DNA, the CDR3 is TGTGCCAGCAGCTTAGAACGGGGGGGCGTGCAGTACTTC. Amino acid sequence: CASSLERGGVQYF.

This clone was seen a handful of times. This rearrangement joins TRBV4-2 to TRBJ2-7; 8 bases are a match to TRBD2. Germline V gene sequence: CDR1 LGHNA, CDR2 YNFKEQ. Trimming at V came to 0 bases and at J to 0 bases, leaving 10 bases not matched to a gene. This CDR3 spans 18 amino acids. The DNA for the CDR3 is TGTGCCAGCAGCCAAGATTATCTGTACAGCGGGAGCTCCTACGAGCAGTACTTC. As protein: CASSQDYLYSGSSYEQYF.

This clone occurred a few times. The gene calls are TRBV30 and TRBJ1-1, with D perhaps TRBD1 (6 bases). The CDR3 contains 12 residues. Trimming stripped 4 bases from V and 5 bases from J, with 11 bases between. Germline V CDR1 and CDR2: GTSNPN, SVGIG (reference sequence). The CDR3 here is CAWTGEGTEAFF. The CDR3 DNA sequence: TGTGCCTGGACAGGGGAGGGGACTGAAGCTTTCTTT.